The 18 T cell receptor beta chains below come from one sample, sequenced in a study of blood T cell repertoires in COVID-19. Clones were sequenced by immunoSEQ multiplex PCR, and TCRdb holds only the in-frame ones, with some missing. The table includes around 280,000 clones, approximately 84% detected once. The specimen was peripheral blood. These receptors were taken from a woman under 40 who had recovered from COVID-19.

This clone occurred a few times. The CDR3 sequence: CASSPDLGGLAGTQYF. CDR3 bases: TGTGCCAGCAGCCCCGACCTCGGAGGGCTAGCGGGGACGCAGTATTTT. V gene TRBV7-2 combines with J gene TRBJ2-3, with 9 nucleotides matching TRBD2. Trimming at V came to 5 bases and at J to 9 bases, leaving 15 bases not matched to a gene. CDR3 length: 16 amino acids. Germline lookup yields CDR1 SGHTA and CDR2 FQGNSA.

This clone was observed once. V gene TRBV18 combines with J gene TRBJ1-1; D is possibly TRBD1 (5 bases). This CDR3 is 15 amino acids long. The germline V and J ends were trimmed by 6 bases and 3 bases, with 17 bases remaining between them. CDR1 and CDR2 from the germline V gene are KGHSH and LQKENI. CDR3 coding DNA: TGTGCCAGCTCCCTCGTCGGGGGTATGGACACTGAAGCTTTCTTT. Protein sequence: CASSLVGGMDTEAFF. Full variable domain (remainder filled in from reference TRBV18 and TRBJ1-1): NAGVMQNPRHLVRRRGQEARLRCSPMKGHSHVYWYRQLPEEGLKFMVYLQKENIIDESGMPKERFSAEFPKEGPSILRIQQVVRGDSAAYFCASSLVGGMDTEAFFGQGTRLTVV.

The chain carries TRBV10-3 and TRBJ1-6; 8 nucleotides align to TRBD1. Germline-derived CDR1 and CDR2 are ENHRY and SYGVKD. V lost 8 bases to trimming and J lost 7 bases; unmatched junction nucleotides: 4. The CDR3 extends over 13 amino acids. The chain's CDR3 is CAIQTGDNSPLHF. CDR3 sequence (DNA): TGTGCCATCCAGACAGGGGACAATTCACCCCTCCACTTT.

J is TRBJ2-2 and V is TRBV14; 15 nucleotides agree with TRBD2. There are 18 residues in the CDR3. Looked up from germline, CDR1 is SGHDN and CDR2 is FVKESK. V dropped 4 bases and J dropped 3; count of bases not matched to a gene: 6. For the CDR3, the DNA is TGTGCCAGCAGCCTCGGGACTAGCGGGAGGAGGTACACCGGGGAGCTGTTTTTT. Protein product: CASSLGTSGRRYTGELFF.

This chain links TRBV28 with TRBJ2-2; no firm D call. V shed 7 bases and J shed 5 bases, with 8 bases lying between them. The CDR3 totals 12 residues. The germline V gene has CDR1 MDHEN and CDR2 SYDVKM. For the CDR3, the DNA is TGTGCCAGCACCTATGTGACCGGGGAGCTGTTTTTT. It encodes CASTYVTGELFF.

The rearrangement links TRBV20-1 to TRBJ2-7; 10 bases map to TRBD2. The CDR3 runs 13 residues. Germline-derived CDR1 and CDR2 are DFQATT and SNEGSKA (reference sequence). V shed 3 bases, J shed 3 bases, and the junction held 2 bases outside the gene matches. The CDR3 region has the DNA TGCAGTGCTAGTAGACTAGCGGGCTACGAGCAGTACTTC. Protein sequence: CSASRLAGYEQYF.

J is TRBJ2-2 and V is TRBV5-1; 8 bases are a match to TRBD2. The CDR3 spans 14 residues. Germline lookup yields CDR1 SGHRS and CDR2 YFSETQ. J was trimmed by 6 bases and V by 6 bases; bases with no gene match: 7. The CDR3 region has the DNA TGCGCCAGCAAACGGGAGGGCCGAGCCGGGGAGCTGTTTTTT. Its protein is CASKREGRAGELFF.

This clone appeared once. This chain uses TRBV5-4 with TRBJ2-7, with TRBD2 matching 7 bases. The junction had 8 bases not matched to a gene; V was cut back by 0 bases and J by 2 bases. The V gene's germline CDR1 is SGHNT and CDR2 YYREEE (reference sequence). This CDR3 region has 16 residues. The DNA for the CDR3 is TGTGCCAGCAGCTTGGCGTCGGGGGGTATAGCCTACGAGCAGTACTTC. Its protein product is CASSLASGGIAYEQYF.

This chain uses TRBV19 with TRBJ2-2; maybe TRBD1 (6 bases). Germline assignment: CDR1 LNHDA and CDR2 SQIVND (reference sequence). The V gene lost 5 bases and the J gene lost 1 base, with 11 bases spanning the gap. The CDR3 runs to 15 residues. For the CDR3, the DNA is TGTGCCAGTAGTTCTCGGACAGAGAACACCGGGGAGCTGTTTTTT. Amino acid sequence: CASSSRTENTGELFF.

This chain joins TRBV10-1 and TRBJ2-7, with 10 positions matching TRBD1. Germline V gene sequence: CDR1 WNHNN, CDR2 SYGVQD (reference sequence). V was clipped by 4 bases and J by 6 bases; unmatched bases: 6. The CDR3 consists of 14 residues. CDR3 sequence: CASSVGTGDREQYF. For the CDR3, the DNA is TGCGCCAGCAGTGTTGGGACAGGGGATCGCGAGCAGTACTTC.

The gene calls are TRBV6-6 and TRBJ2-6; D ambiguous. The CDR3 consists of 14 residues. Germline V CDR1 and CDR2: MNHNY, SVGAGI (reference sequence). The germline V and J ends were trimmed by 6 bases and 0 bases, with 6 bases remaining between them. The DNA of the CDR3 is TGTGCCAGCAGAACAAACTCTGGGGCCAACGTCCTGACTTTC. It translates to CASRTNSGANVLTF.

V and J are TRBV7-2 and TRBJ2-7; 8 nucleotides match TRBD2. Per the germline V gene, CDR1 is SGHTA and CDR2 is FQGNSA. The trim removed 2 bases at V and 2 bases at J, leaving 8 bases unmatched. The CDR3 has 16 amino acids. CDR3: CASSLPGGGRPYEQYF. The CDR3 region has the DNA TGTGCCAGCAGCTTACCCGGGGGGGGGAGGCCCTACGAGCAGTACTTC.

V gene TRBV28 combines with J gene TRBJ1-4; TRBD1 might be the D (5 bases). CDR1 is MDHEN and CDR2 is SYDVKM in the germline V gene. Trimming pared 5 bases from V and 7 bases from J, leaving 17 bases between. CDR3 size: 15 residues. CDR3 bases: TGTGCCAGCAGTCGGACATCCTCGGAGGGTGAAAAACTGTTTTTT. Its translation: CASSRTSSEGEKLFF.

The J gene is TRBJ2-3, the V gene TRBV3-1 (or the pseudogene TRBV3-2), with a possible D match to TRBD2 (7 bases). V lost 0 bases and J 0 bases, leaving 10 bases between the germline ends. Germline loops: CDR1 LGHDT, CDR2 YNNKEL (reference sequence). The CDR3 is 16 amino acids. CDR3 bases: TGTGCCAGCAGCCAAGATGAGGGGGGGAGCACAGATACGCAGTATTTT. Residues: CASSQDEGGSTDTQYF.

CDR3 sequence reads: CASSLLGEKLFF. The CDR3 DNA reads TGTGCCAGCAGCTTACTTGGCGAAAAACTGTTTTTT. V is TRBV7-9 and J is TRBJ1-4; D uncertain. The ends were cut back, 2 bases at V and 8 bases at J, with 6 bases in the middle. The CDR3 totals 12 residues. Per germline, CDR1 SEHNR and CDR2 FQNEAQ (reference sequence).

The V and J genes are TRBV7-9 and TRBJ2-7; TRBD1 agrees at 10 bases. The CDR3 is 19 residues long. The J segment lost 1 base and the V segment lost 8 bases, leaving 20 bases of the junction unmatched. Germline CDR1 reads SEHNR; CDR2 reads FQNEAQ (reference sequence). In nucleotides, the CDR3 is TGTGCCAGCCGCACCTTCCACTACCGGGACAGGGGAGGGTCCTACGAGCAGTACTTC. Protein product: CASRTFHYRDRGGSYEQYF.

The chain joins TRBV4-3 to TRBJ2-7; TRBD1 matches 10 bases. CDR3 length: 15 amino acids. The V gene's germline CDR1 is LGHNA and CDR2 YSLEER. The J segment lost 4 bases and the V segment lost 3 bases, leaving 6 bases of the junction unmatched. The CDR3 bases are TGCGCCAGCAGCCACGGGGGACAGGGGACGTACGAGCAGTACTTC. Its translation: CASSHGGQGTYEQYF.

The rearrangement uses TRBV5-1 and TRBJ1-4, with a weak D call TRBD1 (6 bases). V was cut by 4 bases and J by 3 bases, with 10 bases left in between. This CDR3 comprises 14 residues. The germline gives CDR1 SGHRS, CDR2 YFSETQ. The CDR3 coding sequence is TGCGCCAGCAGCGAACAGGGCCCTAATGAAAAACTGTTTTTT. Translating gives CASSEQGPNEKLFF.